The 20 T cell receptor beta chains presented below share a single source sample, sequenced in a study of blood T cell repertoires in COVID-19. Generated by immunoSEQ multiplex PCR, the TCRdb table keeps only in-frame clones and is missing some. Of 100,000 to 150,000 clones in the sample, 82% were seen once. Sequencing used peripheral blood. The receptors come from a woman in her 70s with acute or convalescent COVID-19.

The CDR3 sequence is CASSSGQGAGTQYF. For the CDR3, the DNA is TGTGCCAGCAGTTCTGGACAGGGCGCTGGGACCCAGTACTTC. This chain joins TRBV6-5 and TRBJ2-5, with 8 nucleotides matching TRBD1. The CDR3 contains 14 residues. V shed 4 bases and J 7 bases; nucleotides not matched to a gene: 8. The V gene's germline CDR1 is MNHEY and CDR2 SVGAGI.

This chain links TRBV27 with TRBJ2-5; D unresolved. The V gene's germline CDR1 is MNHEY and CDR2 SMNVEV (reference sequence). Trimming stripped 5 bases from V and 4 bases from J, with 5 bases between. The CDR3 loop spans 11 amino acids. The DNA for the CDR3 is TGTGCCAGCAGTCTAGGAGAGACCCAGTACTTC. Its protein is CASSLGETQYF.

This chain joins TRBV3-1 (or the pseudogene TRBV3-2) and TRBJ2-3, with 7 bases aligning to TRBD2. The germline V gene has CDR1 LGHDT and CDR2 YNNKEL (reference sequence). The CDR3 covers 15 residues. Germline trimming cut 1 base from V and 5 bases from J; bases unmatched to any gene: 6. The CDR3 bases are TGTGCCAGCAGCCAAGGAGTGGCGGGGGTAGATACGCAGTATTTT. Its protein is CASSQGVAGVDTQYF.

This chain connects TRBV7-8 to TRBJ1-1; 9 bases fit TRBD1. The CDR3 has 12 residues. From germline, CDR1 is SGHVS and CDR2 FQNEAQ. Germline trimming cut 5 bases from V and 8 bases from J; bases unmatched to any gene: 3. The CDR3 spells CASSPGTGEAFF. CDR3 nucleotide sequence: TGTGCCAGCAGCCCTGGGACAGGGGAAGCTTTCTTT.

The chain joins TRBV6-2 or TRBV6-3 to TRBJ2-3; tentatively, D is TRBD1 (6 bases). This CDR3 has 15 residues. The V end was cut by 6 bases, the J end by 0 bases, with 13 bases between. Germline CDR1 MNHEY, CDR2 SVGEGT. The DNA of the CDR3 is TGTGCCAGCAGCTATGACAGGAGTAGCACAGATACGCAGTATTTT. Translating it yields CASSYDRSSTDTQYF.

The genes are TRBV30 and TRBJ2-5; D perhaps matches TRBD2 (6 bases). The V and J ends lost 0 bases and 5 bases respectively, with 10 bases between them. The CDR3 runs 13 residues. Germline V CDR1 and CDR2: GTSNPN, SVGIG (reference sequence). The chain's CDR3 is CAWSVGGDETQYF. The CDR3 DNA reads as TGTGCCTGGAGTGTAGGCGGGGACGAGACCCAGTACTTC.

The chain recombines TRBV5-1 with TRBJ1-1, with 9 positions matching TRBD1. Trimming removed 5 bases from V and 0 bases from J; junction bases left unmatched: 8. Germline V CDR1 and CDR2: SGHRS, YFSETQ. The CDR3 sequence is 16 residues long. The CDR3 spells CASSPGQGTMNTEAFF. As DNA, the CDR3 is TGCGCCAGCAGTCCCGGACAGGGGACGATGAACACTGAAGCTTTCTTT.

The chain has TRBV12-3 or TRBV12-4 and TRBJ1-1; no firm D call. The CDR3 runs 13 residues. The V gene lost 2 bases and the J gene lost 3 bases, with 7 bases spanning the gap. CDR3 in amino acids: CASSLSDDTEAFF. DNA for the CDR3: TGTGCCAGCAGTTTATCAGATGACACTGAAGCTTTCTTT.

The rearrangement links TRBV29-1 to TRBJ2-5, with 10 bases lining up with TRBD1. Germline trimming cut 8 bases from V and 1 base from J; bases unmatched to any gene: 4. This CDR3 is built from 13 residues. Germline V gene sequence: CDR1 SQVTM, CDR2 ANQGSEA. This chain's CDR3 is CSIRQGAQETQYF. The CDR3 DNA sequence: TGCAGCATTCGACAGGGGGCCCAAGAGACCCAGTACTTC.

This chain links TRBV11-1 with TRBJ2-5; D is possibly TRBD1 (5 bases). CDR3 length: 15 amino acids. V was pared by 3 bases and J by 1 base, with 12 bases between. Germline CDR1 reads SGHAT; CDR2 reads FQDESV (reference sequence). This chain's CDR3 is CASSFDQGLQETQYF. For the CDR3, the DNA is TGTGCCAGCAGCTTTGACCAGGGCCTCCAAGAGACCCAGTACTTC.

The V call is TRBV10-3, the J call TRBJ1-5, with a weak D call TRBD1 (6 bases). The ends were cut back, 4 bases at V and 2 bases at J, with 6 bases in the middle. This CDR3 comprises 13 residues. CDR1 ENHRY and CDR2 SYGVKD come from the germline V gene. In nucleotides, the CDR3 is TGTGCCATCAGTGGACAGGGCAATCAGCCCCAGCATTTT. Translated: CAISGQGNQPQHF.

The chain recombines TRBV6-2 or TRBV6-3 with TRBJ1-6, with a possible D match to TRBD1 (6 bases). CDR3 length: 15 residues. The ends were cut back, 6 bases at V and 5 bases at J, with 14 bases in the middle. Germline loops: CDR1 MNHEY, CDR2 SVGEGT. In DNA form, the CDR3 reads TGTGCCAGCAGCCCACGGGACACAAATAATTCACCCCTCCACTTT. The encoded protein is CASSPRDTNNSPLHF.

This chain links TRBV7-9 with TRBJ1-1, with D possibly TRBD1 on 5 matching bases. Germline V lookup: CDR1 SEHNR, CDR2 FQNEAQ (reference sequence). With 8 bases removed from V and 0 bases from J, the gap between germline ends came to 13 bases. This CDR3 has 14 residues. CDR3 DNA sequence: TGTGCCAGCTCCGCGGGGCTGCTGAACACTGAAGCTTTCTTT. It specifies CASSAGLLNTEAFF. The whole variable domain, filled in from reference TRBV7-9 and TRBJ1-1, reads DTGVSQNPRHKITKRGQNVTFRCDPISEHNRLYWYRQTLGQGPEFLTYFQNEAQLEKSRLLSDRFSAERPKGSFSTLEIQRTEQGDSAMYLCASSAGLLNTEAFFGQGTRLTVV.

The chain combines TRBV5-1 with TRBJ1-2; D might be TRBD1 (5 bases). The V gene lost 4 bases and the J gene lost 4 bases, with 11 bases spanning the gap. The length of the CDR3 is 13 residues. Germline CDR1 reads SGHRS; CDR2 reads YFSETQ. The CDR3 protein is CASSDDSPYGYTF. DNA of the CDR3: TGCGCCAGCAGCGACGACAGCCCCTATGGCTACACCTTC.

J is TRBJ2-1 and V is TRBV5-6, with D tentatively TRBD2 (6 bases). The length of the CDR3 is 13 residues. Germline lookup yields CDR1 SGHDT and CDR2 YYEEEE. V lost 4 bases, J lost 9 bases, and 14 bases lay in between. CDR3 sequence (DNA): TGTGCCAGCAGCGGCGGGACCCAGAGTGAGCAGTTCTTC. This translates into CASSGGTQSEQFF.

V gene TRBV5-4 combines with J gene TRBJ1-4; D may be TRBD1 (6 bases). The CDR3 consists of 17 residues. Germline V gives CDR1 SGHNT, CDR2 YYREEE (reference sequence). V dropped 0 bases and J dropped 4 bases, with 16 bases sitting between them. This CDR3 is CASSLAAGAGVNEKLFF. The CDR3 DNA sequence: TGTGCCAGCAGCTTGGCGGCAGGGGCGGGGGTTAATGAAAAACTGTTTTTT.

Here the CDR3 DNA reads TGTGCCAGCAGCCGAACCGTAATTAGGGGAATGGCTGAAGCTTTCTTT. Protein: CASSRTVIRGMAEAFF. The gene calls are TRBV7-8 and TRBJ1-1; D is possibly TRBD1 (5 bases). This CDR3 has 16 residues. Trimming shortened V by 5 bases and J by 6 bases, and 22 bases separated the two germline ends. In germline, CDR1 is SGHVS, CDR2 FQNEAQ.

V gene TRBV18 combines with J gene TRBJ2-1; 10 nucleotides align to TRBD2. The CDR3 contains 15 residues. Germline V gene sequence: CDR1 KGHSH, CDR2 LQKENI. After removal of 3 bases from V and 4 bases from J, the junction contained 3 bases not matched to a gene. The CDR3 DNA sequence: TGTGCCAGCTCACCCAGCGGGGGGGCTTACAATGAGCAGTTCTTC. Translation gives CASSPSGGAYNEQFF.

The chain combines TRBV5-1 with TRBJ1-2, with 7 bases fitting TRBD1. Germline assignment: CDR1 SGHRS and CDR2 YFSETQ. The ends lost 1 base at V and 4 bases at J; junction bases unmatched: 10. This CDR3 comprises 16 residues. CDR3 region: CASSLSGQAQGYGYTF. The CDR3 DNA follows: TGCGCCAGCAGCTTGTCAGGACAGGCCCAGGGCTATGGCTACACCTTC.

This clone was seen more than once but under ten times. The chain has TRBV6-5 and TRBJ1-2; no firm D call. The V end lost 0 bases, the J end lost 7 bases, and 12 bases lay between the germline ends. Germline-derived CDR1 and CDR2 are MNHEY and SVGAGI. The CDR3 sequence is 14 residues long. Written as DNA, the CDR3 is TGTGCCAGCAGTTACTCGAGCGGGTCCGGTGGCTACACCTTC. This codes for CASSYSSGSGGYTF.